A selection of T cell receptor beta chains follows, all from one sample in a study of T cell responses to AZD1222 COVID-19 vaccine. The method was immunoSEQ multiplex PCR; TCRdb's version includes in-frame clones alone and lacks a portion of them. The repertoire consists of about 120,000 clones, with 88% occurring once and the leading ten covering roughly 5%. The sequenced sample was peripheral blood, obtained on day 0 of AZD1222 vaccination. Receptors were obtained from an adult in good health. CDR3s include the opening cysteine and the closing phenylalanine or tryptophan. A D gene is named only where the DNA matches it firmly. Clone size is stated in some rows and not others, as once, few, many or a class when expanded.

TRBJ1-2 . TRBV6-2/TRBV6-3 . CASSFQDPRNYGYTF TGTGCCAGCAGTTTTCAGGACCCCCGGAACTATGGCTACACCTTC
TRBJ2-5 TRBD1 TRBV11-3 . CASSPGTGRQETQYF TGTGCCAGCAGCCCCGGGACAGGGAGACAAGAGACCCAGTACTTC
TRBJ1-5 . TRBV10-1 . CASPGRESNQPQHF TGCGCCAGCCCTGGGAGAGAGAGCAATCAGCCCCAGCATTTT
TRBJ1-6 . TRBV5-1 few CASSLETANSPLHF TGCGCCAGCAGCTTGGAAACGGCCAATTCACCCCTCCACTTT
TRBJ2-6 . TRBV5-1 . CASVDGYGANVLTF TGCGCCAGCGTCGACGGGTATGGGGCCAACGTCCTGACTTTC
TRBJ2-5 . TRBV2 . CASSQGPETQYF TGTGCCAGCAGTCAGGGTCCTGAGACCCAGTACTTC
TRBJ2-1 . TRBV5-1 . CASSLGTVNEQFF TGCGCCAGCAGCTTGGGGACCGTTAATGAGCAGTTCTTC
TRBJ2-3 TRBD2 TRBV7-2 . CASSLRLAGGADTQYF TGTGCCAGCAGCCTCCGACTAGCGGGGGGGGCAGATACGCAGTATTTT
TRBJ2-3 TRBD1 TRBV29-1 . CSVEGGGSGTDTQYF TGCAGCGTTGAAGGAGGGGGCTCGGGCACAGATACGCAGTATTTT
TRBJ2-5 . TRBV7-9 . CASSALEPTIMETQYF TGTGCCAGCAGCGCATTGGAACCCACAATCATGGAGACCCAGTACTTC
TRBJ1-6 . TRBV21-1 . CASTEDRAELCNSPLHF TGTGCCAGCACCGAGGACAGGGCGGAACTATGTAATTCACCCCTCCACTTT
TRBJ2-5 . TRBV7-7 once CASSRAPGGGETQYF TGTGCCAGCAGCCGAGCTCCGGGGGGCGGGGAGACCCAGTACTTC
TRBJ1-1 TRBD1 TRBV18 . CASSRDSQNTEAFF TGTGCCAGCTCCCGGGACAGTCAGAACACTGAAGCTTTCTTT
TRBJ2-2 . TRBV7-9 . CASSSPGLVTGELFF TGTGCCAGCAGCTCTCCGGGCCTCGTCACCGGGGAGCTGTTTTTT
TRBJ1-6 . TRBV2 once CASSPLPGGHNSPLHF TGTGCCAGCAGCCCCCTTCCAGGAGGCCATAATTCACCCCTCCACTTT
TRBJ1-2 . TRBV29-1 few CSGQTADYGYTF TGCAGCGGCCAGACGGCGGATTATGGCTACACCTTC
TRBJ1-2 TRBD1 TRBV2 once CASKNRGFGYTF TGTGCCAGCAAAAACAGGGGTTTTGGCTACACCTTC
TRBJ1-1 . TRBV15 . CATSRDGAGEAFF TGTGCCACCAGCAGAGATGGGGCTGGAGAAGCTTTCTTT
TRBJ2-5 TRBD2 TRBV7-2 . CASSLAGLAGYSRETQYF TGTGCCAGCAGCTTAGCGGGACTAGCGGGTTATTCACGGGAGACCCAGTACTTC
TRBJ1-4 . TRBV6-6 . CASSYISNEKLFF TGTGCCAGCAGTTACATCTCTAATGAAAAACTGTTTTTT
TRBJ1-2 TRBD1 TRBV9 . CASSVGTGGDYTF TGTGCCAGCAGCGTAGGGACAGGGGGGGACTACACCTTC
TRBJ2-2 TRBD1 TRBV10-3 few CAISESRGQGHGELFF TGTGCCATCAGTGAGTCGCGGGGACAGGGACACGGGGAGCTGTTTTTT
TRBJ2-5 . TRBV5-4 . CASSLLQGQRTQYF TGTGCCAGCAGCTTGTTGCAGGGCCAAAGGACCCAGTACTTC
TRBJ2-1 TRBD2 TRBV7-7 once CASSLASGGGAYNEQFF TGTGCCAGCAGCTTAGCGAGTGGCGGGGGGGCCTACAATGAGCAGTTCTTC
TRBJ1-5 . TRBV23-1 . CASSNRSNQPQHF TGCGCCAGTAGTAACAGAAGCAATCAGCCCCAGCATTTT
TRBJ1-2 . TRBV7-9 . CASSLAWDGYTF TGTGCCAGCAGCTTAGCGTGGGATGGCTACACCTTC
TRBJ1-1 . TRBV10-1 . CASTPEMNTEAFF TGCGCCAGCACCCCGGAGATGAACACTGAAGCTTTCTTT
TRBJ1-1 TRBD1 TRBV10-3 . CAISDPSADRGLMNTEAFF TGTGCCATCAGTGACCCATCTGCAGACAGGGGGCTAATGAACACTGAAGCTTTCTTT
TRBJ2-4 . TRBV12-5 . CASAGAFGAIQYF TGTGCTAGTGCTGGAGCTTTCGGCGCCATTCAGTACTTC
TRBJ1-5 . TRBV6-5 once CASSSGQGNQPQHF TGTGCCAGCAGCTCGGGACAAGGCAATCAGCCCCAGCATTTT
TRBJ1-5 . TRBV19 . CASNRQPQHF TGTGCCAGTAACCGGCAGCCCCAGCATTTT
TRBJ1-4 TRBD1 TRBV4-2 once CASSRMTGVGEKLFF TGTGCCAGCAGCCGCATGACAGGGGTGGGTGAAAAACTGTTTTTT
TRBJ2-2 TRBD2 TRBV6-2/TRBV6-3 . CASSWGGRAGELFF TGTGCCAGCAGTTGGGGAGGGCGTGCCGGGGAGCTGTTTTTT
TRBJ1-6 . TRBV6-2/TRBV6-3 . CASSYWTSTSPLHF TGTGCCAGCAGTTACTGGACATCTACTTCACCCCTCCACTTT
TRBJ2-1 . TRBV6-6 . CASSLSSSYNEQFF TGTGCCAGCAGCTTGTCTAGCTCCTACAATGAGCAGTTCTTC
TRBJ2-2 . TRBV28 . CASTSAQNTGELFF TGTGCCAGCACGTCGGCACAGAACACCGGGGAGCTGTTTTTT
TRBJ2-6 . TRBV6-2/TRBV6-3 . CASSYSGQLSGANVLTF TGTGCCAGCAGTTACTCCGGACAGCTCTCTGGGGCCAACGTCCTGACTTTC
TRBJ2-3 . TRBV20-1 . CSARRGDTQYF TGCAGTGCTAGACGAGGAGATACGCAGTATTTT
TRBJ2-2 . TRBV6-5 . CASNARDPRTGELFF TGTGCCAGCAATGCCAGGGACCCGAGGACCGGGGAGCTGTTTTTT
TRBJ2-5 . TRBV5-4 medium-sized CASSLERPQETQYF TGTGCCAGCAGCTTGGAGCGCCCCCAAGAGACCCAGTACTTC
TRBJ2-1 TRBD2 TRBV3-1/TRBV3-2 . CASSREGNEQFF TGTGCCAGCAGCCGGGAGGGCAATGAGCAGTTCTTC
TRBJ1-3 . TRBV7-6 . CASSLGATGGNTIYF TGTGCCAGCAGCTTAGGGGCGACGGGCGGAAACACCATATATTTT
TRBJ2-1 . TRBV6-6 . CASSLGGTVNEQFF TGTGCCAGCAGCCTCGGTGGGACGGTCAATGAGCAGTTCTTC
TRBJ2-7 . TRBV7-2 . CASSLQEAYEQYF TGTGCCAGCAGCTTACAGGAAGCCTACGAGCAGTACTTC
TRBJ2-5 . TRBV7-9 . CASSTAQETQYF TGTGCCAGCAGCACCGCGCAAGAGACCCAGTACTTC
TRBJ2-1 . TRBV5-1 . CASSLGDDYNEQFF TGCGCCAGCAGCTTGGGGGATGACTACAATGAGCAGTTCTTC
TRBJ2-7 . TRBV4-3 . CASSQDPGPPYEQYF TGCGCCAGCAGCCAAGATCCGGGACCGCCGTACGAGCAGTACTTC
TRBJ2-2 . TRBV4-3 once CASSQLPGATNTGELFF TGCGCCAGCAGCCAGCTCCCGGGGGCAACGAACACCGGGGAGCTGTTTTTT
TRBJ2-5 TRBD2 TRBV7-9 . CASSLSSGEETQYF TGTGCCAGCAGCTTAAGCAGCGGGGAAGAGACCCAGTACTTC
TRBJ2-5 . TRBV7-2 . CASNPGGAGETQYF TGTGCCAGCAACCCAGGGGGGGCCGGGGAGACCCAGTACTTC
TRBJ2-7 . TRBV29-1 . CSGGDGPYGQYF TGCAGCGGGGGGGACGGCCCCTACGGGCAGTACTTC
TRBJ2-3 . TRBV2 . CASSQGRDTQYF TGTGCCAGCAGCCAGGGGCGGGATACGCAGTATTTT
TRBJ1-2 . TRBV7-9 . CAGDPDGPTLGYTF TGTGCCGGCGACCCAGACGGACCAACGTTGGGCTACACCTTC
TRBJ1-1 . TRBV18 . CASSPNLNTEAFF TGTGCCAGCTCACCCAACCTGAACACTGAAGCTTTCTTT
TRBJ1-5 TRBD1 TRBV6-5 . CASTPTGVGQPQHF TGTGCCAGCACTCCGACAGGGGTTGGACAGCCCCAGCATTTT